A single sample gave rise to the 13 T cell receptor beta chains below, sequenced in a study of blood T cell repertoires in COVID-19. The data were produced by immunoSEQ multiplex PCR, yet TCRdb's version contains in-frame clones alone and is incomplete. The sample consists of 200,000 to 250,000 clones, approximately 78% of them appearing once. The sequenced material came from peripheral blood. Receptor source: a woman aged 70 to 79 with COVID-19, enrolled during active disease.

This clone came up once. The V gene is TRBV7-9, the J gene TRBJ1-4, with 7 bases identical to TRBD1. Germline lookup yields CDR1 SEHNR and CDR2 FQNEAQ (reference sequence). V lost 2 bases and J lost 7; bases outside the gene matches: 10. The CDR3 consists of 16 residues. The CDR3 bases are TGTGCCAGCAGCTTAATGGCCCCAGGGGGAGGTGAAAAACTGTTTTTT. Translated, it gives CASSLMAPGGGEKLFF.

The rearrangement uses TRBV28 and TRBJ2-7; 9 bases match TRBD2. The CDR3 runs to 15 residues. J was trimmed by 0 bases and V by 6 bases; bases with no gene match: 6. Per germline, CDR1 MDHEN and CDR2 SYDVKM. CDR3 sequence (DNA): TGTGCCAGCAGCCCCCAACTAGCGGGCTCCTACGAGCAGTACTTC. This sequence encodes CASSPQLAGSYEQYF.

The V gene is TRBV5-6, the J gene TRBJ1-1; D ambiguous. This CDR3 has 13 amino acids. V was trimmed by 0 bases and J by 8 bases, leaving 11 bases between them. Per germline, CDR1 SGHDT and CDR2 YYEEEE. CDR3 nucleotide sequence: TGTGCCAGCAGCTTGGGGGCAGTTCGGGAAGCTTTCTTT. Encoded protein: CASSLGAVREAFF.

This sequence joins TRBV2 and TRBJ2-7; D perhaps matches TRBD2 (5 bases). The CDR3 contains 13 residues. Germline values: CDR1 SNHLY, CDR2 FYNNEI. Deletions cut 8 bases from V and 3 bases from J, with 14 bases between. The CDR3, as DNA: TGTGCCAGCTGTGTCGGAGGAATCTACGAGCAGTACTTC. It is translated as CASCVGGIYEQYF.

This clone was counted between two and nine times. J is TRBJ2-5 and V is TRBV28; weak D call: TRBD2 (6 bases). Germline V gene lookup returns CDR1 MDHEN and CDR2 SYDVKM. This CDR3 is 14 amino acids long. Trimming left V 1 base short and J 5 bases short, with 11 bases between. CDR3 sequence reads: CASSLYRGRETQYF. CDR3 DNA sequence: TGTGCCAGCAGTTTATATCGGGGGAGGGAGACCCAGTACTTC.

The chain uses TRBV7-9 and TRBJ1-1, with 7 bases identical to TRBD1. The CDR3 spans 15 residues. CDR1 SEHNR and CDR2 FQNEAQ come from the germline V gene (reference sequence). Trimming at V came to 2 bases and at J to 8 bases, leaving 11 bases not matched to a gene. CDR3 sequence reads: CASSLTQGVSQEAFF. The CDR3 DNA sequence: TGTGCCAGCAGCTTAACCCAGGGGGTGAGCCAAGAAGCTTTCTTT.

The V gene is TRBV2, the J gene TRBJ1-1; D is uncertain. The CDR3 extends over 14 amino acids. The germline V gene has CDR1 SNHLY and CDR2 FYNNEI. The germline V and J ends were trimmed by 4 bases and 1 base, with 10 bases remaining between them. For the CDR3, the DNA is TGTGCCAGCAGTGGGTTACGGGAGAACACTGAAGCTTTCTTT. Its translation is CASSGLRENTEAFF. Full variable domain (outside the CDR3, taken from reference TRBV2 and TRBJ1-1): EPEVTQTPSHQVTQMGQEVILRCVPISNHLYFYWYRQILGQKVEFLVSFYNNEISEKSEIFDDQFSVERPDGSNFTLKIRSTKLEDSAMYFCASSGLRENTEAFFGQGTRLTVV.

This chain connects TRBV11-3 to TRBJ1-2; TRBD1 matches 8 bases. The V segment lost 5 bases and the J segment 5 bases; nucleotides outside the gene matches: 4. The CDR3 loop spans 13 amino acids. Germline V lookup: CDR1 SGHNT, CDR2 YENEEA. This chain's CDR3 is CASSTTGGYGYTF. The CDR3 DNA reads as TGTGCCAGCAGCACAACAGGGGGGTATGGCTACACCTTC.

V gene TRBV5-1 combines with J gene TRBJ1-5, with D tentatively TRBD1 (6 bases). Germline-derived CDR1 and CDR2 are SGHRS and YFSETQ. V was trimmed by 4 bases and J by 5 bases, leaving 16 bases between them. The CDR3 runs to 15 residues. For the CDR3, the DNA is TGCGCCAGCAGCCTCCAGGGGTTTAAGTATCAGCCCCAGCATTTT. Amino acid sequence: CASSLQGFKYQPQHF.

J is TRBJ1-4 and V is TRBV15, with a tentative D call TRBD1 (6 bases). Germline values: CDR1 LNHNV, CDR2 YYDKDF (reference sequence). Trimming took 2 bases from V and 5 from J, leaving 12 bases between them. The CDR3 totals 15 residues. The CDR3 nucleotides are TGTGCCACCAGCAGATCGACAGGCTTAAATGAAAAACTGTTTTTT. This sequence encodes CATSRSTGLNEKLFF.

V usage is TRBV28 and J usage is TRBJ1-1, with D tentatively TRBD1 (5 bases). The CDR3 length is 14 residues. Germline loops: CDR1 MDHEN, CDR2 SYDVKM. With 5 bases removed from V and 4 bases from J, the gap between germline ends came to 14 bases. CDR3: CASSPVGGGTEAFF. The CDR3 nucleotides read TGTGCCAGCAGTCCCGTTGGGGGGGGCACTGAAGCTTTCTTT. The variable domain in full, with the rest retrieved from reference TRBV28 and TRBJ1-1, is DVKVTQSSRYLVKRTGEKVFLECVQDMDHENMFWYRQDPGLGLRLIYFSYDVKMKEKGDIPEGYSVSREKKERFSLILESASTNQTSMYLCASSPVGGGTEAFFGQGTRLTVV.

The chain joins TRBV28 to TRBJ1-5; possibly TRBD1 for D (6 bases). Germline CDR1 MDHEN, CDR2 SYDVKM. The CDR3 is 16 residues long. V lost 8 bases and J lost 4, with 21 bases in between. CDR3 sequence (DNA): TGTGCCAGCGGGACTGGGGGGGCCAGGGGAAATCAGCCCCAGCATTTT. It is translated as CASGTGGARGNQPQHF.

The chain employs TRBV7-9 and TRBJ2-7, with 7 bases lining up with TRBD1. The V and J ends lost 5 bases and 2 bases, in that order; junction bases with no gene match: 9. The germline CDR1 and CDR2 sequences are SEHNR and FQNEAQ (reference sequence). This CDR3 spans 15 amino acids. The DNA for the CDR3 is TGTGCCAGCAGCCGAACAGGGGCTTCTCCCTACGAGCAGTACTTC. Protein product: CASSRTGASPYEQYF.